This T cell receptor (beta chain) emerged from a study of lymphopenia after photon versus proton radiotherapy. Generated by immunoSEQ multiplex PCR, the TCRdb table keeps only in-frame clones and is missing some. Of 50,000 to 60,000 clones in the sample, 80% to 95% are singletons; the top ten hold more than 15%. This clone was picked up one time. CDR3 length: 15 residues. The V and J ends lost 5 bases and 4 bases respectively, with 17 bases between them. Per the germline V gene, CDR1 is PRHDT and CDR2 is FYEKMQ (reference sequence). The chain links TRBV13 to TRBJ1-1; perhaps TRBD1 as D (6 bases). This material consisted of peripheral blood, taken from a patient treated with photon-based radiotherapy. This clonotype was sampled from a middle-aged woman with cholangiocarcinoma. The CDR3 spells CASSPKQGLGTEAFF. The CDR3 region has the DNA TGTGCCAGCAGCCCCAAACAGGGTTTGGGCACTGAAGCTTTCTTT. The variable domain in full, with the rest retrieved from reference TRBV13 and TRBJ1-1, is AAGVIQSPRHLIKEKRETATLKCYPIPRHDTVYWYQQGPGQDPQFLISFYEKMQSDKGSIPDRFSAQQFSDYHSELNMSSLELGDSALYFCASSPKQGLGTEAFFGQGTRLTVV.